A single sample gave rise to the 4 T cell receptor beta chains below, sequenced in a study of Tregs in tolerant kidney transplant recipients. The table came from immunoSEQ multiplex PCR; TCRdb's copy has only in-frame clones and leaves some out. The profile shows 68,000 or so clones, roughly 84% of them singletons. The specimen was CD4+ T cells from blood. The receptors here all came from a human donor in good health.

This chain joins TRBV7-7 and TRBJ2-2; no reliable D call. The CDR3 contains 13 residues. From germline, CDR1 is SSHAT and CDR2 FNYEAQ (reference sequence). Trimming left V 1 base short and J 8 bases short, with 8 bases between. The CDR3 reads CASSLEPGGELFF. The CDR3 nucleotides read TGTGCCAGCAGCTTAGAGCCTGGAGGGGAGCTGTTTTTT.

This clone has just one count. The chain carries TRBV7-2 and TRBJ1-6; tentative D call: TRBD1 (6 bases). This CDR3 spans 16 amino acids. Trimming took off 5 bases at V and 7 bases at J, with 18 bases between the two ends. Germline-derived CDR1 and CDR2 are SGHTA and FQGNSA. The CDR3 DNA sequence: TGTGCCAGCAGCCCTCAAACAGGGACGGGCAATTCACCCCTCCACTTT. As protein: CASSPQTGTGNSPLHF.

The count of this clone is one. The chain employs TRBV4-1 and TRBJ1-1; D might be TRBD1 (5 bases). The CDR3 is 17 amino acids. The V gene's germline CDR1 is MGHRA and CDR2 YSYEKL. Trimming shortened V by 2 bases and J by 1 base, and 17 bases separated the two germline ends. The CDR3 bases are TGCGCCAGCAGCCAACGCTTGAGAGGGGCTCCGAACACTGAAGCTTTCTTT. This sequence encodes CASSQRLRGAPNTEAFF.

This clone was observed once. CDR3 in amino acids: CASSYSNTGELFF. The CDR3 coding sequence is TGTGCCAGCAGTTACTCGAACACCGGGGAGCTGTTTTTT. This sequence joins TRBV6-6 and TRBJ2-2; the D is unclear. This CDR3 contains 13 residues. V lost 0 bases, J lost 1 base, and 0 bases lay in between. Germline assignment: CDR1 MNHNY and CDR2 SVGAGI (reference sequence).